This passage covers 21 T cell receptor beta chains from one sample sequenced in a study of T cells in localized non-small cell lung cancer (dated by TCRdb to between 2020 and 2021). Receptors were amplified or captured by the immunoSEQ multiplex PCR assay. This is the immuneACCESS table as TCRdb keeps it, with only in-frame sequences that have V and J called. A part of the clones is gone; compared with another copy, unresolved V genes explain less than half, and the rest is unexplained. Present in this sample are about 1,500 clones, roughly 23% of which were seen just once. Clones ranked in the top ten supply over 15% of the sample. The sequenced sample was normal lung tissue next to the tumor, obtained before any cancer treatment. The receptor source for this set is a male donor aged 60 or older with stage II squamous cell lung carcinoma.

This clone was seen only a few times. The chain joins TRBV6-9 to TRBJ1-6, with D possibly matching TRBD1 (5 bases). This CDR3 spans 15 amino acids. The V end was cut by 7 bases, the J end by 7 bases, with 17 bases between. Germline CDR1 reads MNHGY; CDR2 reads SVAAGI. In DNA, the CDR3 is TGTGCCAGCACCAAAAGCGGGGCGGGGAATTCACCCCTCCACTTT. It yields the protein CASTKSGAGNSPLHF.

The V gene is TRBV29-1, the J gene TRBJ1-2, with 7 bases matching TRBD1. The CDR3 length is 13 residues. Germline CDR1 and CDR2: SQVTM and ANQGSEA. Losses at the gene ends were 4 bases for V and 4 bases for J; bases not matched to a gene: 6. CDR3 residues: CSVVGTASYGYTF. CDR3 in DNA: TGCAGCGTTGTCGGGACAGCCAGCTATGGCTACACCTTC.

This clone is medium-sized (0.01 to 0.1%) in the sample. Here the CDR3 DNA reads TGTGCCAGCAGCGTAGGTGCGGGCCTCACAGATACGCAGTATTTT. It yields the protein CASSVGAGLTDTQYF. The chain has TRBV9 and TRBJ2-3, with a weak D call TRBD2 (5 bases). The ends were cut back, 0 bases at V and 2 bases at J, with 10 bases in the middle. Germline loops: CDR1 SGDLS, CDR2 YYNGEE. The CDR3 has 15 residues.

CDR3 in DNA: TGTGCCAGCAGCGCCTTAGGGCCCGGGGACACCTTC. Its protein is CASSALGPGDTF. The chain combines TRBV9 with TRBJ1-2; D remains ambiguous. V lost 3 bases and J 12 bases, leaving 15 bases between the germline ends. The germline CDR1 and CDR2 sequences are SGDLS and YYNGEE. This CDR3 is built from 12 residues.

In this sample, this clone is large. This chain joins TRBV5-1 and TRBJ2-1; 9 bases line up with TRBD1. J lost 5 bases, V lost 3 bases, and 6 bases had no gene match. CDR3 length equals 15 residues. Germline V gives CDR1 SGHRS, CDR2 YFSETQ. Here the CDR3 reads CASSSWTGDHNEQFF. CDR3 sequence (DNA): TGCGCCAGCAGCTCCTGGACAGGGGACCACAATGAGCAGTTCTTC. Looking up the rest from reference TRBV5-1 and TRBJ2-1 gives the full variable domain: KAGVTQTPRYLIKTRGQQVTLSCSPISGHRSVSWYQQTPGQGLQFLFEYFSETQRNKGNFPGRFSGRQFSNSRSEMNVSTLELGDSALYLCASSSWTGDHNEQFFGPGTRLTVL.

By frequency in the sample, this clone is medium-sized. V usage is TRBV6-8 and J usage is TRBJ2-3; 7 bases map to TRBD2. Looked up from germline, CDR1 is MNHGY and CDR2 is SAAAGT. Losses at the gene ends were 6 bases for V and 4 bases for J; bases not matched to a gene: 7. This CDR3 has 14 residues. CDR3 nucleotides: TGTGCCAGCAGCTCGCAGAGCGGGGCAGATACGCAGTATTTT. Translated, it gives CASSSQSGADTQYF.

This clone was picked up a small number of times. This chain connects TRBV7-6 to TRBJ2-3; D possibly uses TRBD1 or TRBD2 (6 bases each). CDR3 length: 16 residues. Germline V CDR1 and CDR2: SGHVS, FNYEAQ. Deletions cut 2 bases from V and 2 bases from J, with 14 bases between. DNA of the CDR3: TGTGCCAGCAGCTTAAGTACGGGGGCATACACAGATACGCAGTATTTT. It yields the protein CASSLSTGAYTDTQYF.

The chain employs TRBV5-1 and TRBJ1-1; 8 positions agree with TRBD1. The CDR3 spans 14 residues. V was pared by 9 bases and J by 1 base, with 8 bases of the junction left unmatched. Germline V lookup: CDR1 SGHRS, CDR2 YFSETQ. CDR3 sequence reads: CATSDQGANTEAFF. The DNA of the CDR3 is TGCGCCACCTCGGATCAGGGGGCGAACACTGAAGCTTTCTTT.

The chain carries TRBV10-3 and TRBJ1-3; 8 bases are a match to TRBD1. After removal of 0 bases from V and 7 bases from J, the junction contained 8 bases not matched to a gene. The CDR3 totals 16 residues. Germline CDR1 ENHRY, CDR2 SYGVKD. The CDR3 DNA reads TGTGCCATCAGTGAGTCAAGGGCAGGGGGCTTGAACACCATATATTTT. It translates to CAISESRAGGLNTIYF.

This clone showed up just a few times. V is TRBV19 and J is TRBJ2-5; TRBD2 matches 11 bases. There are 16 residues in the CDR3. Germline V gene sequence: CDR1 LNHDA, CDR2 SQIVND (reference sequence). Trimming took 5 bases from V and 5 from J; bases not matched to a gene: 10. CDR3 DNA sequence: TGTGCCAGTAGTCCCCACCGTAGCGGGGGGGCGGAGACCCAGTACTTC. This gives the protein CASSPHRSGGAETQYF.

The J gene is TRBJ1-4, the V gene TRBV28; D is uncertain. V lost 6 bases, J lost 1 base, and 6 bases lay in between. There are 13 residues in the CDR3. In germline, CDR1 is MDHEN, CDR2 SYDVKM. CDR3: CASSTQTNEKLFF. CDR3 nucleotides: TGTGCCAGCAGCACCCAAACTAATGAAAAACTGTTTTTT.

By sample fraction, this clone is medium-sized (0.01 to 0.1%). The chain links TRBV11-3 to TRBJ2-1; a weak D match, TRBD2 (5 bases). CDR3 length: 14 residues. Trimming took off 5 bases at V and 9 bases at J, with 17 bases between the two ends. In germline, CDR1 is SGHNT, CDR2 YENEEA. CDR3 coding DNA: TGTGCCAGCAGCCGTACCGGGATCCTGCGTGAGCAGTTCTTC. It translates to CASSRTGILREQFF.

Sample share makes this clone medium-sized. The genes are TRBV9 and TRBJ1-3; 11 positions agree with TRBD1. CDR3 length: 18 amino acids. V lost 0 bases to trimming and J lost 2 bases; unmatched junction nucleotides: 7. Germline V gene data show CDR1 as SGDLS and CDR2 as YYNGEE. Here the CDR3 reads CASSVDLMGQGAGNTIYF. CDR3 in DNA: TGTGCCAGCAGCGTAGATTTGATGGGACAGGGGGCTGGAAACACCATATATTTT.

The J gene is TRBJ2-2, the V gene TRBV6-8; D call uncertain. The CDR3 is 15 amino acids. CDR1 and CDR2 from the germline V gene are MNHGY and SAAAGT. V dropped 6 bases and J dropped 6 bases, with 17 bases sitting between them. The CDR3 protein is CASRSPGPRAGELFF. The CDR3 nucleotides read TGTGCCAGCAGATCCCCCGGACCGCGAGCCGGGGAGCTGTTTTTT.

Written as DNA, the CDR3 is TGTGCCAGTAGCTGGGACAGGGGAGTGGGGGAGCTGTTTTTT. This encodes CASSWDRGVGELFF. This chain links TRBV19 with TRBJ2-2, with 10 positions matching TRBD1. The germline V gene has CDR1 LNHDA and CDR2 SQIVND (reference sequence). The CDR3 has 14 residues. V lost 6 bases, J lost 8 bases, and 6 bases stayed unmatched. Complete variable domain (other parts from reference TRBV19 and TRBJ2-2): DGGITQSPKYLFRKEGQNVTLSCEQNLNHDAMYWYRQDPGQGLRLIYYSQIVNDFQKGDIAEGYSVSREKKESFPLTVTSAQKNPTAFYLCASSWDRGVGELFFGEGSRLTVL.

This clone is termed large. The V and J genes are TRBV6-8 and TRBJ1-2; a possible D gene is TRBD1 (6 bases). Trimming took 8 bases from V and 6 from J, leaving 16 bases between them. From germline, CDR1 is MNHGY and CDR2 SAAAGT. This CDR3 has 13 residues. The CDR3 region is CASGPLGQNGYTF. In nucleotides, the CDR3 is TGTGCCAGCGGCCCCCTTGGACAGAATGGCTACACCTTC.

There are a few counts of this clone. The chain is built from TRBV6-8 and TRBJ2-7; possibly TRBD2 for D (6 bases). V lost 2 bases and J lost 2, with 13 bases in between. The CDR3 totals 15 residues. Germline V gene sequence: CDR1 MNHGY, CDR2 SAAAGT. The CDR3 DNA reads TGTGCCAGCAGTTACGCCGGGACTTCCCCCTACGAGCAGTACTTC. Protein sequence: CASSYAGTSPYEQYF.

The chain is built from TRBV19 and TRBJ1-6; D unclear. The CDR3 loop spans 13 amino acids. Germline lookup yields CDR1 LNHDA and CDR2 SQIVND (reference sequence). Between the trimmed V and J ends, which lost 8 bases and 2 bases, there was a span of 7 bases. The CDR3 sequence is CASGGPYNSPLHF. The CDR3 DNA is TGTGCCAGTGGAGGGCCCTATAATTCACCCCTCCACTTT.

This clone was found a few times. This sample also contains other DNA sequences that code for the same CDR3. This chain uses TRBV11-3 with TRBJ2-2, with D possibly TRBD2 on 6 matching bases. The CDR3 is 14 amino acids. Trimming pared 3 bases from V and 1 base from J, leaving 6 bases between. The germline V gene encodes CDR1 SGHNT and CDR2 YENEEA. The CDR3 DNA follows: TGTGCCAGCAGCTTTAGCGGGAACACCGGGGAGCTGTTTTTT. Translation gives CASSFSGNTGELFF.

The CDR3 is CASSTKGPNRTQYF. The DNA for the CDR3 is TGTGCCAGTAGTACCAAGGGGCCGAATCGGACCCAGTACTTC. This rearrangement joins TRBV19 to TRBJ2-5; maybe TRBD1 (5 bases). The CDR3 runs to 14 residues. The germline V gene encodes CDR1 LNHDA and CDR2 SQIVND (reference sequence). The ends were cut back, 4 bases at V and 7 bases at J, with 16 bases in the middle.

In its sample, this clone is large. The rearrangement links TRBV15 to TRBJ2-3; 13 nucleotides align to TRBD2. The CDR3 is 19 residues long. The V gene end was trimmed by 0 bases and the J gene end by 5 bases; junction bases not matched to a gene: 11. CDR1 and CDR2 from the germline V gene are LNHNV and YYDKDF (reference sequence). DNA of the CDR3: TGTGCCACCAGCAGAGATTTAATTTTGACTAGCGGGGGGAAAGATACGCAGTATTTT. Translating it yields CATSRDLILTSGGKDTQYF. Using reference TRBV15 and TRBJ2-3 for the parts outside the CDR3, the full variable domain is DAMVIQNPRYQVTQFGKPVTLSCSQTLNHNVMYWYQQKSSQAPKLLFHYYDKDFNNEADTPDNFQSRRPNTSFCFLDIRSPGLGDTAMYLCATSRDLILTSGGKDTQYFGPGTRLTVL.